The 18 T cell receptor beta chains listed next were all sequenced from one sample in a study of tumor and adjacent non-tumor tissue in lung cancer. The template was RNA from unsorted bulk tissue. More than 3 cm separated this lung sample from the edge of the tumor. TCRbeta libraries were built with three rounds of nested PCR, modified from ARM-PCR. TCRdb called the multiplex PCR reads again in MiXCR, with one record for every CDR3 protein. The repertoire holds tens of thousands of distinct CDR3 sequences, approximately 78% seen once, with about half in the top ten. Material for sequencing was distant non-tumor lung tissue. Receptors originate from a man aged 60-69 years with non-small cell lung cancer.

With regard to this clonotype: A much larger clonotype is one base distant, so this may be a read error. The rearrangement uses TRBV20-1 and TRBJ1-4; D possibly corresponds to TRBD1 (5 bases). Trimming shortened V by 4 bases and J by 5 bases, and 14 bases separated the two germline ends. Germline assignment: CDR1 DFQATT and CDR2 SNEGSKA (reference sequence). The CDR3 extends over 14 amino acids. The CDR3 sequence is CSATLDNRNEKLFF. The CDR3 bases are TGCAGTGCTACCTTGGACAATCGGAATGAAAAACTGTTTTTT.

Turning to this clonotype: One end of the junction is discordant with germline, which a read error may explain. This sequence joins TRBV7-8 and TRBJ1-1; D is uncertain. The germline V gene encodes CDR1 SGHVS and CDR2 FQNEAQ. The CDR3 runs to 11 residues. The CDR3 spells CASSVDTEAFF. In DNA form, the CDR3 reads TGTGCCAGCAGCGTCGACACTGAAGCTTTCTTC.

The chain combines TRBV7-8 with TRBJ1-5; D ambiguous. Trimming took off 8 bases at V and 1 base at J, with 15 bases between the two ends. CDR1 is SGHVS, CDR2 FQNEAQ, per germline. The CDR3 covers 15 residues. CDR3 region: CASCRDDNSNQPQHF. The DNA of the CDR3 is TGTGCCAGCTGCAGAGATGACAACAGCAATCAGCCCCAGCATTTT.

V is TRBV11-2 and J is TRBJ2-3; 8 bases match TRBD2. Germline V gene lookup returns CDR1 SGHAT and CDR2 FQNNGV. The CDR3 is 19 amino acids. Losses at the gene ends were 9 bases for V and 5 bases for J; bases not matched to a gene: 25. The CDR3 loop is CASIDSGTRGARGIDTQYF. CDR3 coding DNA: TGTGCCAGTATCGACAGCGGGACTAGGGGCGCTAGGGGCATAGATACGCAGTATTTT.

This chain connects TRBV29-1 to TRBJ2-7; TRBD1 matches 7 bases. Germline CDR1 reads SQVTM; CDR2 reads ANQGSEA. CDR3 length: 15 amino acids. The CDR3 sequence: CNVDRDRVLAYEQYF. The CDR3 DNA reads as TGCAACGTCGACCGGGACAGAGTTTTAGCCTACGAGCAGTACTTC.

On this clonotype: The CDR3 ends on some other residue instead of the conserved phenylalanine or tryptophan, so this is likely a read error. The chain is built from TRBV5-1 and TRBJ2-2; 9 nucleotides agree with TRBD2. CDR1 is SGHRS, CDR2 YFSETQ, per germline. CDR3 length: 15 residues. CDR3 nucleotides: TGCGCCAGCAGCGTGGGACTAGCCAGCACCGGGGAACTGTTTATT. The encoded protein is CASSVGLASTGELFI.

This chain uses TRBV6-1 with TRBJ2-7; no firm D call. This CDR3 contains 10 residues. Trimming took 8 bases from V and 4 from J, leaving 6 bases between them. Germline CDR1 reads MNHNS; CDR2 reads SASEGT. The CDR3 DNA follows: TGTGCCAGCTGGCGATACGAGCAGTACTTC. This gives the protein CASWRYEQYF.

Details on this clonotype: An end of the junction does not agree with germline; a read error may underlie this. J is TRBJ1-1 and V is TRBV5-5; perhaps TRBD1 as D (6 bases). This CDR3 region has 14 residues. The germline V gene has CDR1 SGHKS and CDR2 YYEKEE (reference sequence). The CDR3, as DNA: TGTACCAGCAGCTTGGCAGGGGCGAATACTGAAGCTTTCTTT. Translated: CTSSLAGANTEAFF.

Notes on this clonotype: Sequence at one end of the junction differs from germline and may be a read error. The V gene is TRBV12-3 or TRBV12-4, the J gene TRBJ1-6; D perhaps matches TRBD1 (6 bases). The CDR3 contains 14 residues. The CDR3 DNA is TGTGCCAGCGGGGGCGATACAGGGAATTCAGCCCTCCACTTT. Its translation is CASGGDTGNSALHF.

The genes are TRBV4-3 and TRBJ2-5; 9 bases agree with TRBD1. The DNA matches TRBJ2-1 better at its end, which makes the J call doubtful. The CDR3 is 16 residues long. Looked up from germline, CDR1 is LGHNA and CDR2 is YSLEER. The CDR3 bases are TGCGCCAGCAGCCAAGATGGGACAGGGACGCAAGAGACCCAGTTCTTC. This sequence encodes CASSQDGTGTQETQFF.

This chain joins TRBV6-5 and TRBJ1-2; D gene ambiguous. The CDR3 contains 14 residues. V was pared by 9 bases and J by 4 bases, with 18 bases between. The germline V gene has CDR1 MNHEY and CDR2 SVGAGI. The chain's CDR3 is CASTQTTGGYGYTF. The DNA for the CDR3 is TGTGCCAGTACCCAGACCACCGGAGGCTATGGCTACACCTTC.

For this clonotype: A junction boundary mismatches the germline segment, possibly from a read error. The chain links TRBV11-2 to TRBJ2-5, with a possible D match to TRBD1 (5 bases). The CDR3 has 13 residues. CDR1 and CDR2 (germline): SGHAT, FQNNGV. This CDR3 is CTSSSTGDETQYF. In nucleotides, the CDR3 is TGTACCAGCAGCTCTACAGGAGACGAAACCCAGTACTTC.

Concerning this clonotype: The CDR3 does not end in the conserved phenylalanine or tryptophan, so this is likely a read error. The rearrangement joins TRBV29-1 to TRBJ2-2; the D gene is possibly TRBD1 (5 bases). The CDR3 runs to 14 residues. Per germline, CDR1 SQVTM and CDR2 ANQGSEA. The CDR3 coding sequence is TGCAACGTTGACAGACAAGGAAACACCGTGGAGCTGTTTTCT. Translated, it gives CNVDRQGNTVELFS.

The sample holds many counts of this clonotype. The chain uses TRBV12-3 or TRBV12-4 and TRBJ1-5, with D unclear. The CDR3 consists of 13 residues. V lost 3 bases to trimming and J lost 4 bases, with 7 bases between them. CDR3 in amino acids: CASSLSENQPQHF. The CDR3 DNA sequence: TGTGCCAGCAGTTTGTCTGAAAATCAGCCCCAGCATTTT.

Points on this clonotype: One end of the junction does not line up with germline, which may come from a read error. This chain connects TRBV4-1 to TRBJ2-1; 12 bases are a match to TRBD2. The CDR3 extends over 16 amino acids. The V gene's germline CDR1 is MGHRA and CDR2 YSYEKL. CDR3 residues: CDSSRESASGGGEQFF. CDR3 nucleotides: TGCGACAGCAGCCGAGAATCCGCTAGCGGGGGGGGTGAGCAGTTCTTC.

This clonotype was picked up a small number of times. The genes are TRBV29-1 and TRBJ1-1; D unclear. The CDR3 length is 12 residues. Germline assignment: CDR1 SQVTM and CDR2 ANQGSEA. The chain's CDR3 is CGAQEVETEAFF. As DNA, the CDR3 is TGCGGCGCTCAAGAGGTGGAAACTGAAGCTTTCTTT.

Of note for this clonotype: Relative to the germline gene, one junction end is altered; a read error may explain this. The chain joins TRBV6-1 to TRBJ2-1, with 7 bases aligning to TRBD2. This CDR3 has 14 residues. The V gene's germline CDR1 is MNHNS and CDR2 SASEGT. In DNA, the CDR3 is TGTGTCAGCTTGAAGTCTAGCGGCAGCTATGAGCAGTTCTTC. It encodes CVSLKSSGSYEQFF.

Details on this clonotype: An end of the junction does not agree with germline; a read error may underlie this. The CDR3 protein is CSVVGQINTEVFF. CDR3 nucleotides: TGCAGCGTTGTGGGACAGATAAACACAGAAGTTTTCTTT. The rearrangement joins TRBV29-1 to TRBJ1-1, with 7 bases aligning to TRBD1. The CDR3 is 13 amino acids. Germline CDR1 SQVTM, CDR2 ANQGSEA.